The 4 T cell receptor beta chains presented below share a single source sample, sequenced in a study of blood T cell repertoires in COVID-19. Generated by immunoSEQ multiplex PCR, the TCRdb table keeps only in-frame clones and is missing some. The repertoire holds around 51,000 clones, with 80% to 90% as singletons. Input material: peripheral blood. These receptors were obtained from a woman aged 80 or over with acute or convalescent COVID-19.

V usage is TRBV6-5 and J usage is TRBJ1-1, with D unresolved. In germline, CDR1 is MNHEY, CDR2 SVGAGI. The CDR3 is 16 residues long. Trimming cost V 2 bases and J 1 base, with 14 bases left between them. The CDR3 bases are TGTGCCAGCAGTTACGTCGCGTCTGGTAGGAACACTGAAGCTTTCTTT. Translated: CASSYVASGRNTEAFF.

The chain carries TRBV29-1 and TRBJ1-5, with TRBD1 as a possible D gene (5 bases). The V end was cut by 2 bases, the J end by 1 base, with 12 bases between. The germline V gene has CDR1 SQVTM and CDR2 ANQGSEA. CDR3 length equals 15 residues. The CDR3 protein is CSVELGRASNQPQHF. The CDR3 DNA reads as TGCAGCGTTGAATTGGGCAGGGCGAGCAATCAGCCCCAGCATTTT.

The CDR3 DNA sequence: TGTGCCAGCAGCTTTGGGCGGGGGGAACACAATGAGCAGTTCTTC. Its protein is CASSFGRGEHNEQFF. The rearrangement uses TRBV7-2 and TRBJ2-1, with 8 bases matching TRBD2. The CDR3 loop spans 15 amino acids. The V segment lost 3 bases and the J segment 5 bases; nucleotides outside the gene matches: 6. Germline CDR1 reads SGHTA; CDR2 reads FQGNSA.

The chain links TRBV12-3 or TRBV12-4 to TRBJ1-2; D not resolved. With 4 bases removed from V and 1 base from J, the gap between germline ends came to 4 bases. CDR3 length: 12 residues. CDR3 sequence (DNA): TGTGCCAGCAGTTCGGGTAACTATGGCTACACCTTC. Encoded protein: CASSSGNYGYTF.